Sequencing of this T cell receptor beta chain was carried out in a study of blood T cell repertoires in COVID-19. TCRdb's table, derived via immunoSEQ multiplex PCR, lists solely in-frame clones and lacks some. This table has around 200,000 clones, 84% appearing once. CDR3 length: 16 residues. The germline V gene has CDR1 SSHAT and CDR2 FNYEAQ (reference sequence). To note about this clone: One end of the junction is discordant with germline, which a read error may explain.

The TCR sequence derives from a woman in her seventies with COVID-19, enrolled during active disease. The rearrangement uses TRBV7-7 and TRBJ2-3; D is unclear. The material sequenced was peripheral blood. CDR3 nucleotide sequence: TGTGCTAGCAGCTTAGCCCTCGGCGCGGGCACAGATACGCAGTATTTT. Encoded protein: CASSLALGAGTDTQYF.